This TCR beta chain was identified during a study of post-analysis software for immune sequencing data. General observations from the study: A handful of TRBV segments were significantly more frequent in patients than in controls. TRBV5-6, TRBV5-1 and TRBV20-1 were among these segments. Samples sharing a preparation batch grouped tightly together when assessed by F measure.

In this sample, this clonotype turned up a few times. The antigen is undetermined. CDR1 and CDR2 (germline): MNHEY, SVGAGI. The CDR3 is 14 amino acids. J gave up 7 bases and V 2 bases, and 5 bases lay outside the gene matches. Built from TCR beta cDNA, the libraries had unique molecular identifiers in them. TCRdb reanalysed the PCR reads using MiXCR and keeps one entry per CDR3 protein. The sample has about half a million distinct CDR3 sequences; roughly 34% are singletons. The chain carries TRBV6-5 and TRBJ2-3; TRBD2 matches at 8 bases. The specimen was blood. The receptor was derived from a girl aged 2-17 years with multiple sclerosis. CDR3 protein: CASSYRAGEYTQYF. The CDR3 DNA reads as TGTGCCAGCAGTTACCGAGCGGGGGAATATACGCAGTATTTT.